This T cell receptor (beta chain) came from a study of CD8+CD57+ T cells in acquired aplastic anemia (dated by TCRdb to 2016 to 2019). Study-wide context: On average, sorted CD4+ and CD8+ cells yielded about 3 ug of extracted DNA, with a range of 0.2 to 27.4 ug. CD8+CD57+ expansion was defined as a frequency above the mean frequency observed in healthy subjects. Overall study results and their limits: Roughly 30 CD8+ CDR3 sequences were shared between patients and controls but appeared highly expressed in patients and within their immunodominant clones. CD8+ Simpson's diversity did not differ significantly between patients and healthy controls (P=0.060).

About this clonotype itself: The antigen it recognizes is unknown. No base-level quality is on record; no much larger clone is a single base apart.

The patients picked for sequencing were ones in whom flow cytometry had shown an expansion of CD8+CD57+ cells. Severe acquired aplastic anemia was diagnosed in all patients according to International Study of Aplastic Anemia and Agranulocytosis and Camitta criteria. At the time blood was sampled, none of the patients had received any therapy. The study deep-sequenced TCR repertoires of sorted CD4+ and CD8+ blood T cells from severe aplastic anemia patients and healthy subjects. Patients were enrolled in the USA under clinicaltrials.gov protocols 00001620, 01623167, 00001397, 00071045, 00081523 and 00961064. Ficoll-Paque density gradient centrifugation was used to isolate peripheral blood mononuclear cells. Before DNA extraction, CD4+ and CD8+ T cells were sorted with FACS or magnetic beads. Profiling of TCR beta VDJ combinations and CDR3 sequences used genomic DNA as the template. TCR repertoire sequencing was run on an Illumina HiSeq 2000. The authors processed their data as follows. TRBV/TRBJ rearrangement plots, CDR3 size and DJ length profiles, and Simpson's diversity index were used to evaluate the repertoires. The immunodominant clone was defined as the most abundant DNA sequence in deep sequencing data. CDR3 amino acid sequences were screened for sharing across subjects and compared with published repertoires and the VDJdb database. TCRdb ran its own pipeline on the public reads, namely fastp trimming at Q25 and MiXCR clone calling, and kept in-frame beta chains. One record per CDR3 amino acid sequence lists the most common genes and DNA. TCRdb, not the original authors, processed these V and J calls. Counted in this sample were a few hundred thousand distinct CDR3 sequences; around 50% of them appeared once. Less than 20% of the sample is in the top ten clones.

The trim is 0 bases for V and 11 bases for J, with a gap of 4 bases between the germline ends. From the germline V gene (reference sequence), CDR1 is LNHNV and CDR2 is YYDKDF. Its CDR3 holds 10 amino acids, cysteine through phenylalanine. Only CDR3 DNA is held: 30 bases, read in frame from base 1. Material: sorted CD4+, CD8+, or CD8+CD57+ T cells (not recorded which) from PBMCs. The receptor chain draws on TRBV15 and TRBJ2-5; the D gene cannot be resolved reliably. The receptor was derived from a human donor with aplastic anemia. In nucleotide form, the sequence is TGTGCCACCAGCAGAGATCGGCAGTACTTC. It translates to CATSRDRQYF.